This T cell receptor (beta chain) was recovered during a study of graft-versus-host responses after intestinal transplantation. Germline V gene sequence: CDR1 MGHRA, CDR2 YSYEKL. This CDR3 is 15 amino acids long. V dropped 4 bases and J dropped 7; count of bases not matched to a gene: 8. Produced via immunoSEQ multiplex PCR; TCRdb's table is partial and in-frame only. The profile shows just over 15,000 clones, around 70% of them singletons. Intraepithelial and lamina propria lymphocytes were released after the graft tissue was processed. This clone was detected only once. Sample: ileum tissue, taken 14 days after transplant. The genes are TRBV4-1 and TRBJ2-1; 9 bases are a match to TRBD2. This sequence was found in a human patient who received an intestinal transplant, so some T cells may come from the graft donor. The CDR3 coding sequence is TGCGCCAGCAGCCCTTACCAGCGGGAGGATAATGAGCAGTTCTTC. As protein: CASSPYQREDNEQFF.